This is a list of T cell receptor beta chains from one sample in a study of shared clonotypes between healthy human individuals. TCRdb's copy holds only in-frame clones and misses some; the assay was immunoSEQ multiplex PCR. The sample contains some 580,000 clones, 97% of which appear only once. Specimen: naive CD4+ T cells sorted from blood. The origin of the receptors is a woman aged 25 to 39 in good health. The CDR3 runs from the conserved cysteine through the conserved F or W. The D gene is left open where the match is weak. Not all rows give a size; the values are once, few, many and, for expanded clones, a class.

d_call: NA; v_call: TRBV11-2; clone_size: NA; j_call: TRBJ2-7; cdr3_nt: TGTGCCAGCAGCTTACCCCGGGGGGCAGGGCGGGAGCAGTACTTC; cdr3_aa: CASSLPRGAGREQYF
d_call: TRBD1; v_call: TRBV30; clone_size: NA; j_call: TRBJ2-7; cdr3_nt: TGTGCCCAGGGACAGGGGGCCCCCTACGAGCAGTACTTC; cdr3_aa: CAQGQGAPYEQYF
d_call: NA; v_call: TRBV5-1; clone_size: once; j_call: TRBJ2-5; cdr3_nt: TGCGCCAGCAGCTTGGTTTCAGGGTCCCCGCGAGAGACCCAGTACTTC; cdr3_aa: CASSLVSGSPRETQYF
d_call: NA; v_call: TRBV6-4; clone_size: NA; j_call: TRBJ1-3; cdr3_nt: TGTGCCAGCATAGGGGCAGGCGGAAACACCATATATTTT; cdr3_aa: CASIGAGGNTIYF
d_call: TRBD2; v_call: TRBV7-7; clone_size: NA; j_call: TRBJ2-5; cdr3_nt: TGTGCCAGCAGCGTTCTCAGACTAGCGGGACCAGAGACCCAGTACTTC; cdr3_aa: CASSVLRLAGPETQYF
d_call: NA; v_call: TRBV5-1; clone_size: NA; j_call: TRBJ2-1; cdr3_nt: TGCGCCAGCAGCTTGGACGGGAGAAGGGACAATGAGCAGTTCTTC; cdr3_aa: CASSLDGRRDNEQFF
d_call: TRBD1; v_call: TRBV30; clone_size: NA; j_call: TRBJ2-7; cdr3_nt: TGTGCCTGGAGTGTATCAGGGGGAACCTACGAGCAGTACTTC; cdr3_aa: CAWSVSGGTYEQYF
d_call: NA; v_call: TRBV28; clone_size: NA; j_call: TRBJ1-1; cdr3_nt: TGTGCCAGCAGTTCCCAACGACCAGGTGGGGCTTTCTTT; cdr3_aa: CASSSQRPGGAFF
d_call: NA; v_call: TRBV5-1; clone_size: NA; j_call: TRBJ2-2; cdr3_nt: TGCGCCAGCAGCCTCATCTACCGGGGGGCGGCGAACACCGGGGAGCTGTTTTTT; cdr3_aa: CASSLIYRGAANTGELFF
d_call: TRBD2; v_call: TRBV27; clone_size: NA; j_call: TRBJ2-1; cdr3_nt: TGTGCCAGCAGTCCATCCTCAAGCGGGGAACAGTTCTTC; cdr3_aa: CASSPSSSGEQFF
d_call: NA; v_call: TRBV29-1; clone_size: NA; j_call: TRBJ2-1; cdr3_nt: TGCAGCCCTAGACCACGCGGTAGCTCCTACAATGAGCAGTTCTTC; cdr3_aa: CSPRPRGSSYNEQFF
d_call: NA; v_call: TRBV6-7; clone_size: NA; j_call: TRBJ1-1; cdr3_nt: TGTGCCAGCAGTTACTCGATTAGTTGCCGAGGGGGTGACACTGAAGCTTTCTTT; cdr3_aa: CASSYSISCRGGDTEAFF
d_call: TRBD1; v_call: TRBV4-1; clone_size: NA; j_call: TRBJ1-3; cdr3_nt: TGCGCCAGCAGCCAAGTCCTATCTCGGGGACAGGCGGGAAACACCATATATTTT; cdr3_aa: CASSQVLSRGQAGNTIYF
d_call: TRBD1; v_call: TRBV7-8; clone_size: NA; j_call: TRBJ2-7; cdr3_nt: TGTGCCAGCAGCTTAGTAGGACAGGGGGTACTAGCGAGGAACGAGCAGTACTTC; cdr3_aa: CASSLVGQGVLARNEQYF
d_call: NA; v_call: TRBV7-9; clone_size: NA; j_call: TRBJ2-5; cdr3_nt: TGTGCCAGCAGCTTGGGCGCAGGGGTTGGAGAGACCCAGTACTTC; cdr3_aa: CASSLGAGVGETQYF
d_call: NA; v_call: TRBV6-6; clone_size: NA; j_call: TRBJ2-2; cdr3_nt: TGTGCCAGCAGTCAAACTGCGGGGAGAACCGGGGAGCTGTTTTTT; cdr3_aa: CASSQTAGRTGELFF
d_call: TRBD1; v_call: TRBV28; clone_size: NA; j_call: TRBJ2-3; cdr3_nt: TGTGCCGCCCAATCCGGACAGGGCACAGATACGCAGTATTTT; cdr3_aa: CAAQSGQGTDTQYF
d_call: NA; v_call: TRBV25-1; clone_size: NA; j_call: TRBJ1-1; cdr3_nt: TGTGCCAGCAGTGCCCTCCTGGGTAAGGGAGCCAACACTGAAGCTTTCTTT; cdr3_aa: CASSALLGKGANTEAFF
d_call: NA; v_call: TRBV18; clone_size: NA; j_call: TRBJ2-7; cdr3_nt: TGTGCCAGCTCACCAGGATCAGACCCCTACGAGCAGTACTTC; cdr3_aa: CASSPGSDPYEQYF
d_call: NA; v_call: TRBV7-9; clone_size: once; j_call: TRBJ1-1; cdr3_nt: TGTGCCAGCAGCCCTAAAATAGGAATCGACTCGAACACTGAAGCTTTCTTT; cdr3_aa: CASSPKIGIDSNTEAFF
d_call: NA; v_call: TRBV6-4; clone_size: NA; j_call: TRBJ2-3; cdr3_nt: TGTGCCAGCAGTGACTCAAGTGTTACAGATACGCAGTATTTT; cdr3_aa: CASSDSSVTDTQYF
d_call: TRBD1; v_call: TRBV2; clone_size: NA; j_call: TRBJ2-7; cdr3_nt: TGTGCCAGCAGTACGGACAGGGGGCTCTCCTACGAGCAGTACTTC; cdr3_aa: CASSTDRGLSYEQYF
d_call: TRBD2; v_call: TRBV28; clone_size: NA; j_call: TRBJ2-1; cdr3_nt: TGTGCCAGCAGTTTAAGCGGGACTATAACAAATGAGCAGTTCTTC; cdr3_aa: CASSLSGTITNEQFF
d_call: TRBD1; v_call: TRBV15; clone_size: NA; j_call: TRBJ2-7; cdr3_nt: TGTGCCACCAGCAGAGAGATTGGGACAGCTATCTACGAGCAGTACTTC; cdr3_aa: CATSREIGTAIYEQYF
d_call: NA; v_call: TRBV5-1; clone_size: NA; j_call: TRBJ2-7; cdr3_nt: TGCGCCAGCAGCCCTAGAGATGAGGGTACCTACGAGCAGTACTTC; cdr3_aa: CASSPRDEGTYEQYF
d_call: NA; v_call: TRBV6-6; clone_size: NA; j_call: TRBJ2-3; cdr3_nt: TGTGCCAGCAGTTACTCGTATTATAACCCAGATACGCAGTATTTT; cdr3_aa: CASSYSYYNPDTQYF
d_call: NA; v_call: TRBV4-2; clone_size: NA; j_call: TRBJ2-1; cdr3_nt: TGTGCCAGCAGCCAACATAGTCGCATCTCCTACAATGAGCAGTTCTTC; cdr3_aa: CASSQHSRISYNEQFF
d_call: NA; v_call: TRBV11-2; clone_size: NA; j_call: TRBJ2-3; cdr3_nt: TGTGCCAGCAGCCGGGAGCGAATCACAGATACGCAGTATTTT; cdr3_aa: CASSRERITDTQYF
d_call: TRBD2; v_call: TRBV28; clone_size: NA; j_call: TRBJ2-5; cdr3_nt: TGTGCCAGCAGTCCGCCACGTAGCGGGAGGTTGGAGACCCAGTACTTC; cdr3_aa: CASSPPRSGRLETQYF
d_call: NA; v_call: TRBV2; clone_size: NA; j_call: TRBJ1-4; cdr3_nt: TGTGCCAGCAGGGCGCGGCAGGGCTGGGAAAAACTGTTTTTT; cdr3_aa: CASRARQGWEKLFF
d_call: NA; v_call: TRBV7-2; clone_size: NA; j_call: TRBJ1-1; cdr3_nt: TGTGCCAGCAGCTTCGAGGGGAAGAACACTGAAGCTTTCTTT; cdr3_aa: CASSFEGKNTEAFF
d_call: NA; v_call: TRBV5-1; clone_size: NA; j_call: TRBJ2-3; cdr3_nt: TGCGCCAGCACCATCCTAGCGATGAGCACAGATACGCAGTATTTT; cdr3_aa: CASTILAMSTDTQYF
d_call: NA; v_call: TRBV5-1; clone_size: NA; j_call: TRBJ2-7; cdr3_nt: TGCGCCAGCAGCCCGGACAGGAGGGGGGAGCAGTACTTC; cdr3_aa: CASSPDRRGEQYF
d_call: TRBD2; v_call: TRBV6-5; clone_size: NA; j_call: TRBJ2-7; cdr3_nt: TGTGCCAGCAGTTACTCGGGAGGGGCCTCCTACGAGCAGTACTTC; cdr3_aa: CASSYSGGASYEQYF
d_call: NA; v_call: TRBV10-3; clone_size: NA; j_call: TRBJ2-7; cdr3_nt: TGTGCCATCGCGGACCAGCGGGTAAACTACGAGCAGTACTTC; cdr3_aa: CAIADQRVNYEQYF
d_call: TRBD1; v_call: TRBV10-3; clone_size: NA; j_call: TRBJ1-5; cdr3_nt: TGTGCCATCAGTGAGGGAGGGGGCCGAAATCAGCCCCAGCATTTT; cdr3_aa: CAISEGGGRNQPQHF
d_call: TRBD1; v_call: TRBV30; clone_size: NA; j_call: TRBJ2-2; cdr3_nt: TGTGCCTGGAGTGTTTGGCCTGGTCCATCCGGGACAGAAGCCACCGGGGAGCTGTTTTTT; cdr3_aa: CAWSVWPGPSGTEATGELFF
d_call: NA; v_call: TRBV28; clone_size: NA; j_call: TRBJ1-2; cdr3_nt: TGTGCCAGCAGTCCTGCTTCGTATGGCTACACCTTC; cdr3_aa: CASSPASYGYTF
d_call: TRBD2; v_call: TRBV7-9; clone_size: NA; j_call: TRBJ2-1; cdr3_nt: TGTGCCAGCAGCTCACTTAGCGGGGAACCCAAGAATGAGCAGTTCTTC; cdr3_aa: CASSSLSGEPKNEQFF
d_call: TRBD1; v_call: TRBV5-6; clone_size: NA; j_call: TRBJ1-4; cdr3_nt: TGTGCCAGCAGCTTGACCGGGACAGGGGAGAATGAAAAACTGTTTTTT; cdr3_aa: CASSLTGTGENEKLFF
d_call: TRBD1; v_call: TRBV28; clone_size: once; j_call: TRBJ2-7; cdr3_nt: TGTGCCAGCAACCCATCTGACAGGGGGTCTGAGCAGTACTTC; cdr3_aa: CASNPSDRGSEQYF
d_call: TRBD2; v_call: TRBV7-8; clone_size: NA; j_call: TRBJ2-5; cdr3_nt: TGTGCCAGCAGCTTTGCCGGGACTAGCGAGAGAGAGACCCAGTACTTC; cdr3_aa: CASSFAGTSERETQYF
d_call: NA; v_call: TRBV25-1; clone_size: NA; j_call: TRBJ1-5; cdr3_nt: TGTGCCAGCAGTGATACGTCCCAAGTGGATCAGCCCCAGCATTTT; cdr3_aa: CASSDTSQVDQPQHF